The rows below give T cell receptor beta chains drawn from one sample of a study of cytomegalovirus exposure and HLA in healthy donors. Generated by immunoSEQ multiplex PCR, the TCRdb table keeps only in-frame clones and is missing some. The clone table shows around 100,000 clones, with the ten largest holding just under 3.5%. What was sequenced was PBMCs. The receptors were gathered from a woman between 25 and 40 years old in good health and CMV-seronegative. The CDR3 runs from the conserved cysteine through the conserved F or W. Fields, in order: D gene, J gene, V gene, CDR3 length, CDR3 DNA, CDR3 protein. D genes are given only for firm matches.

d_gene: NA
j_gene: TRBJ1-1
v_gene: TRBV9
len: 12
CDR3nt: TGTGCCAGCAGTGGCCCCGGGACTGAAGCTTTCTTT
CDR3aa: CASSGPGTEAFF

d_gene: TRBD1
j_gene: TRBJ2-2
v_gene: TRBV5-4
len: 16
CDR3nt: TGTGCCAGCAGATCGGGACAGGGGAGGAACACCGGGGAGCTGTTTTTT
CDR3aa: CASRSGQGRNTGELFF

d_gene: TRBD2
j_gene: TRBJ2-1
v_gene: TRBV19
len: 14
CDR3nt: TGTGCCAGTAGTACTAGCGGGGGGGGTTGGGAGCAGTTCTTC
CDR3aa: CASSTSGGGWEQFF

d_gene: NA
j_gene: TRBJ1-5
v_gene: TRBV2
len: 13
CDR3nt: TGTGCCACCCGACAGAACAGCAATCAGCCCCAGCATTTT
CDR3aa: CATRQNSNQPQHF

d_gene: NA
j_gene: TRBJ2-7
v_gene: TRBV5-4
len: 15
CDR3nt: TGTGCCAGCAGCTTGGGGGACACGTTTGGCTACGAGCAGTACTTC
CDR3aa: CASSLGDTFGYEQYF

d_gene: NA
j_gene: TRBJ2-1
v_gene: TRBV19
len: 11
CDR3nt: TGTGCCAGTAGTAGGTTACAAGAGCAGTTCTTC
CDR3aa: CASSRLQEQFF

d_gene: NA
j_gene: TRBJ2-5
v_gene: TRBV19
len: 14
CDR3nt: TGTGCCAGTAGAGGAGGGGGCGAGGAAGAGACCCAGTACTTC
CDR3aa: CASRGGGEEETQYF

d_gene: TRBD2
j_gene: TRBJ2-7
v_gene: TRBV28
len: 16
CDR3nt: TGTGCCAGCTCTTGGGGGGGTCCTAGCGGGGGGTACGAGCAGTACTTC
CDR3aa: CASSWGGPSGGYEQYF

d_gene: TRBD2
j_gene: TRBJ2-1
v_gene: TRBV28
len: 17
CDR3nt: TGTGCCAGCAGTTCAACCCCTCTAGCGGGGGGGAACAATGAGCAGTTCTTC
CDR3aa: CASSSTPLAGGNNEQFF

d_gene: NA
j_gene: TRBJ2-1
v_gene: TRBV5-1
len: 14
CDR3nt: TGCGCCAGCAGCTTCGAGGGGGGGGACAATGAGCAGTTCTTC
CDR3aa: CASSFEGGDNEQFF